Shown below are 14 T cell receptor beta chains from a single sample sequenced in a study of cytomegalovirus exposure and HLA in healthy donors. The PCR used 60 Vbeta and 13 Jbeta primers. The data were produced by immunoSEQ multiplex PCR, yet TCRdb's version contains in-frame clones alone and is incomplete. Here the sample spans 160,000 or so clones, around nine tenths being singletons. The sample was PBMCs. Source of these receptors: a woman aged 25-40 years in good health and CMV-seronegative.

The genes are TRBV19 and TRBJ1-1, with D tentatively TRBD1 (6 bases). The CDR3 consists of 13 residues. The V and J ends lost 6 bases and 6 bases respectively, with 14 bases between them. Germline lookup yields CDR1 LNHDA and CDR2 SQIVND (reference sequence). The CDR3 here is CASRDRAGAEAFF. DNA of the CDR3: TGTGCCAGTAGGGATCGGGCAGGGGCTGAAGCTTTCTTT.

The J gene is TRBJ2-5, the V gene TRBV27, with a tentative D call TRBD2 (6 bases). The CDR3 runs to 14 residues. Trimming cost V 5 bases and J 4 bases, with 14 bases left between them. Germline CDR1 and CDR2: MNHEY and SMNVEV (reference sequence). The CDR3 coding sequence is TGTGCCAGCAGTGCGGGGCGGGGAGGAGAGACCCAGTACTTC. Its translation is CASSAGRGGETQYF.

The V gene is TRBV5-6, the J gene TRBJ2-4; unclear D gene. The V and J ends lost 2 bases and 1 base respectively, with 4 bases between them. Germline assignment: CDR1 SGHDT and CDR2 YYEEEE. CDR3 size: 13 residues. DNA for the CDR3: TGTGCCAGCAGCTTACGGGCCAAAAACATTCAGTACTTC. As protein: CASSLRAKNIQYF.

The V call is TRBV5-1, the J call TRBJ1-1; D perhaps matches TRBD1 (5 bases). CDR3 length: 18 residues. Trimming took 4 bases from V and 0 from J, leaving 22 bases between them. Germline V gene data show CDR1 as SGHRS and CDR2 as YFSETQ. CDR3 sequence (DNA): TGCGCCAGCAGCCCCTTCGGGCAGGGCCGCCGCATGAACACTGAAGCTTTCTTT. This sequence encodes CASSPFGQGRRMNTEAFF. Full variable domain (outside the CDR3, taken from reference TRBV5-1 and TRBJ1-1): KAGVTQTPRYLIKTRGQQVTLSCSPISGHRSVSWYQQTPGQGLQFLFEYFSETQRNKGNFPGRFSGRQFSNSRSEMNVSTLELGDSALYLCASSPFGQGRRMNTEAFFGQGTRLTVV.

The rearrangement uses TRBV7-3 and TRBJ2-5, with TRBD1 identical over 9 bases. Trimming took 3 bases from V and 3 from J; bases not matched to a gene: 5. Germline V gene sequence: CDR1 SGHTA, CDR2 FQGTGA. The CDR3 has 15 residues. The CDR3 nucleotides are TGTGCCAGCAGCTTGGCCGGGACAGGGAAAGAGACCCAGTACTTC. It specifies CASSLAGTGKETQYF.

The rearrangement uses TRBV12-5 and TRBJ1-2, with unresolved D. The CDR3 runs to 17 residues. Trimming shortened V by 0 bases and J by 1 base, and 15 bases separated the two germline ends. CDR1 is LGHNT, CDR2 FRNRAP, per germline. CDR3 amino acids: CASGLVITTHGNYGYTF. The CDR3 nucleotides read TGTGCTAGTGGTTTGGTAATTACCACCCACGGTAACTATGGCTACACCTTC. The full variable domain, its missing parts supplied by reference TRBV12-5 and TRBJ1-2, is DARVTQTPRHKVTEMGQEVTMRCQPILGHNTVFWYRQTMMQGLELLAYFRNRAPLDDSGMPKDRFSAEMPDATLATLKIQPSEPRDSAVYFCASGLVITTHGNYGYTFGSGTRLTVV.

This clone was seen only a few times. The chain joins TRBV7-3 to TRBJ2-6; D gene ambiguous. The CDR3 length is 15 residues. Germline V gene lookup returns CDR1 SGHTA and CDR2 FQGTGA. V gave up 5 bases and J gave up 0 bases, with 8 bases separating them. The CDR3 protein is CASSIKSSGANVLTF. The CDR3 DNA reads as TGTGCCAGCAGCATCAAGAGCTCTGGGGCCAACGTCCTGACTTTC.

V is TRBV15 and J is TRBJ1-2, with a possible D match to TRBD1 (6 bases). Germline V gives CDR1 LNHNV, CDR2 YYDKDF (reference sequence). Trimming cost V 1 base and J 2 bases, with 20 bases left between them. The length of the CDR3 is 18 residues. The CDR3 spells CATSRVAYRTAQNYGYTF. DNA of the CDR3: TGTGCCACCAGCAGAGTGGCCTACCGGACAGCCCAGAACTATGGCTACACCTTC.

The chain combines TRBV11-2 with TRBJ2-1; D is ambiguous. Trimming took 1 base from V and 2 from J, leaving 6 bases between them. Looked up from germline, CDR1 is SGHAT and CDR2 is FQNNGV. The CDR3 loop spans 14 amino acids. CDR3 sequence: CASSLARAYNEQFF. CDR3 sequence (DNA): TGTGCCAGCAGCTTAGCCCGAGCCTACAATGAGCAGTTCTTC.

The chain uses TRBV7-8 and TRBJ2-2, with unresolved D. V was shortened by 1 base and J by 5 bases, with 5 bases between the two germline ends. The CDR3 runs to 13 residues. Germline V lookup: CDR1 SGHVS, CDR2 FQNEAQ. The DNA for the CDR3 is TGTGCCAGCAGCTTAGAACGGACCGGGGAGCTGTTTTTT. Protein sequence: CASSLERTGELFF.

This chain uses TRBV4-1 with TRBJ1-1; D is unresolved. From germline, CDR1 is MGHRA and CDR2 YSYEKL. The CDR3 spans 15 residues. V lost 2 bases, J lost 1 base, and 11 bases lay in between. In nucleotides, the CDR3 is TGCGCCAGCAGCCAATCCCAGTATGGGAACACTGAAGCTTTCTTT. It specifies CASSQSQYGNTEAFF.

CDR3 in amino acids: CASHPQRANTEAFF. The DNA for the CDR3 is TGTGCCAGCCATCCACAGCGGGCGAACACTGAAGCTTTCTTT. The chain joins TRBV2 to TRBJ1-1, with D unresolved. The CDR3 length is 14 residues. Trimming cost V 8 bases and J 1 base, with 14 bases left between them. CDR1 is SNHLY, CDR2 FYNNEI, per germline.

The rearrangement uses TRBV2 and TRBJ1-2; a possible D gene is TRBD1 (5 bases). This CDR3 has 14 residues. The germline V and J ends were trimmed by 7 bases and 8 bases, with 20 bases remaining between them. Germline assignment: CDR1 SNHLY and CDR2 FYNNEI. The CDR3 coding sequence is TGTGCCAGCAACCAACTTCAGGGCCTACAAGGCTACACCTTC. Protein: CASNQLQGLQGYTF.

The chain links TRBV6-5 to TRBJ1-2; 10 nucleotides line up with TRBD1. Trimming removed 6 bases from V and 6 bases from J; junction bases left unmatched: 4. This CDR3 has 13 residues. Germline V CDR1 and CDR2: MNHEY, SVGAGI. CDR3 coding DNA: TGTGCCAGCAGAAAGACAGGGGGCCATGGCTACACCTTC. Protein product: CASRKTGGHGYTF.